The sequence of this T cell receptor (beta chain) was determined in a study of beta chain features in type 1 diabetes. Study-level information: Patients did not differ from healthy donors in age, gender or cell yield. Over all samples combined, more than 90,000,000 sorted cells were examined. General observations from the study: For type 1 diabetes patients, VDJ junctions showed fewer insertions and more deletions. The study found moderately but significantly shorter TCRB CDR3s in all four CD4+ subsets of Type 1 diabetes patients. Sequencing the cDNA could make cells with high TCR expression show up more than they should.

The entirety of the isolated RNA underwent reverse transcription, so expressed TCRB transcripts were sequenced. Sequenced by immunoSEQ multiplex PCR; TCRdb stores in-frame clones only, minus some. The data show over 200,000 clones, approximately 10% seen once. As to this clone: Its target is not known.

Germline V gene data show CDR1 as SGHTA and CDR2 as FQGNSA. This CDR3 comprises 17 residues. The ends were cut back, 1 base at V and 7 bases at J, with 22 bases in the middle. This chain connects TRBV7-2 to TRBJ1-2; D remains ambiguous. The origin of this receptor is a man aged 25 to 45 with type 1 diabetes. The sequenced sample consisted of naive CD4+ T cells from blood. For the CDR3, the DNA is TGTGCCAGCAGCTTAGTTCCCTTGTTAGCCCCTGGCGCTGGCTACACCTTC. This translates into CASSLVPLLAPGAGYTF. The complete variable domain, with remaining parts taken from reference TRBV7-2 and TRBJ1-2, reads GAGVSQSPSNKVTEKGKDVELRCDPISGHTALYWYRQSLGQGLEFLIYFQGNSAPDKSGLPSDRFSAERTGGSVSTLTIQRTQQEDSAVYLCASSLVPLLAPGAGYTFGSGTRLTVV.